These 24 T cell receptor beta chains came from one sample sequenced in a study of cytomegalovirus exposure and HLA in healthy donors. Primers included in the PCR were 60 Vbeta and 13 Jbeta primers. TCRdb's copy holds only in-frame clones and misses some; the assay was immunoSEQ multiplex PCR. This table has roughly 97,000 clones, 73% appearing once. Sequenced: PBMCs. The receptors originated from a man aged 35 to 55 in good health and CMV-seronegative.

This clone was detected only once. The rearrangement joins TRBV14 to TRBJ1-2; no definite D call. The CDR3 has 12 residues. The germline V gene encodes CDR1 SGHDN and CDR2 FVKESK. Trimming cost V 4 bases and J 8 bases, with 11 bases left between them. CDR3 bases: TGTGCCAGCAGCCCCCTCGGTTACGGCTACACCTTC. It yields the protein CASSPLGYGYTF.

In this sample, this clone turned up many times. DNA of the CDR3: TGTGCCAGCAGTGAAGAGCGGGGGGGCACAGATACGCAGTATTTT. Translating it yields CASSEERGGTDTQYF. The rearrangement links TRBV6-1 to TRBJ2-3, with 9 bases identical to TRBD2. CDR3 size: 15 residues. Trimming at V came to 1 base and at J to 1 base, leaving 0 bases not matched to a gene. Germline CDR1 and CDR2: MNHNS and SASEGT.

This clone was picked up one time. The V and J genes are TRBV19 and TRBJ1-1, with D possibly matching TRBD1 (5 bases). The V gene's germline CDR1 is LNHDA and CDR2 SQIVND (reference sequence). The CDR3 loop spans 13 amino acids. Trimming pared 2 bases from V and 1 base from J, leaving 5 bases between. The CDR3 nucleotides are TGTGCCAGTAGTATAAGGGGGAACACTGAAGCTTTCTTT. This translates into CASSIRGNTEAFF. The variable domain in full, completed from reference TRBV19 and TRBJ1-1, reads DGGITQSPKYLFRKEGQNVTLSCEQNLNHDAMYWYRQDPGQGLRLIYYSQIVNDFQKGDIAEGYSVSREKKESFPLTVTSAQKNPTAFYLCASSIRGNTEAFFGQGTRLTVV.

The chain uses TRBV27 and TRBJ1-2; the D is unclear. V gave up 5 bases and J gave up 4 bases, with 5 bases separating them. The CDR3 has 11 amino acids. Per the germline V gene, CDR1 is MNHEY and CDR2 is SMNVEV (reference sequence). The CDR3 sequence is CASSPGYGYTF. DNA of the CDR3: TGTGCCAGCAGTCCCGGCTATGGCTACACCTTC.

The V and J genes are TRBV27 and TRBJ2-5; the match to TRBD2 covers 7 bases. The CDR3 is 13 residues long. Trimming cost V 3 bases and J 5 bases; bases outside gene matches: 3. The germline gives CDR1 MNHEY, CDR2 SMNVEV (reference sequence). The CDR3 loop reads CASSLGLMETQYF. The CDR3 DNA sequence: TGTGCCAGCAGTTTGGGACTAATGGAGACCCAGTACTTC.

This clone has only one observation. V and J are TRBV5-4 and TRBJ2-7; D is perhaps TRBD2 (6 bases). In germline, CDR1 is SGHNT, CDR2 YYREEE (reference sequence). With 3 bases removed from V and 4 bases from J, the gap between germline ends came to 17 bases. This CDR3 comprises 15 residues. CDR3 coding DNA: TGTGCCAGCAGCTCTGGCGGGGCAGGGAATTACGAGCAGTACTTC. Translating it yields CASSSGGAGNYEQYF.

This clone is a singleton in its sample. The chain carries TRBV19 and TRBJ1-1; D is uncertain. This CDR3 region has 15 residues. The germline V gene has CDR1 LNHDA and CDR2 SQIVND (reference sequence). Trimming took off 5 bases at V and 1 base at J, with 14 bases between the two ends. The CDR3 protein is CASSAGPAKNTEAFF. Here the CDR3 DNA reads TGTGCCAGTAGTGCAGGCCCAGCCAAGAACACTGAAGCTTTCTTT.

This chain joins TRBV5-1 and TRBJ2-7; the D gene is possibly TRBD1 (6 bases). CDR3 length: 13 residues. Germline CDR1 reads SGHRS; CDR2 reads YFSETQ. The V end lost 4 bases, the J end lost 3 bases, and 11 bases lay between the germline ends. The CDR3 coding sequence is TGCGCCAGCAGCCTCGGACAGCTCTACGAGCAGTACTTC. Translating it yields CASSLGQLYEQYF.

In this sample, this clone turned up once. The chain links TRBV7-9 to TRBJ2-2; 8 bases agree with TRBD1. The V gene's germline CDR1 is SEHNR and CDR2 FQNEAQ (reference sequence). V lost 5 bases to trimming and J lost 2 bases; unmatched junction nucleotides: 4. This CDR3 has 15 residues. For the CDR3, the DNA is TGTGCCAGCAGCCGACAGGGGAGTAACACCGGGGAGCTGTTTTTT. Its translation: CASSRQGSNTGELFF.

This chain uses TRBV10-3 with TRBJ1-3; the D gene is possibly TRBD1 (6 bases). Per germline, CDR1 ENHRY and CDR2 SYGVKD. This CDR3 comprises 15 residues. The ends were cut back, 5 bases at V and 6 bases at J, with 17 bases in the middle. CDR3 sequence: CAISQQQGAANTIYF. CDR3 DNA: TGTGCCATCAGTCAACAACAGGGTGCAGCAAACACCATATATTTT.

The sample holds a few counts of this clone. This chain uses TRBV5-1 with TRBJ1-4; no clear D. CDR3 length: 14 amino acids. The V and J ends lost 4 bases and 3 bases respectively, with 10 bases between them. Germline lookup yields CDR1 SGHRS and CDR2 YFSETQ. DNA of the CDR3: TGCGCCAGCAGCCGCGACACTTCTAATGAAAAACTGTTTTTT. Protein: CASSRDTSNEKLFF.

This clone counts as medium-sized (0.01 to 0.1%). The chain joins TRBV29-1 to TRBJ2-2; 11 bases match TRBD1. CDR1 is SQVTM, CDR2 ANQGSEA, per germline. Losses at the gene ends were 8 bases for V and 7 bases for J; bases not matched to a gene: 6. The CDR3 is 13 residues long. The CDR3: CSTGQGALGELFF. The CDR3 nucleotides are TGCAGCACAGGACAGGGGGCCCTCGGGGAGCTGTTTTTT.

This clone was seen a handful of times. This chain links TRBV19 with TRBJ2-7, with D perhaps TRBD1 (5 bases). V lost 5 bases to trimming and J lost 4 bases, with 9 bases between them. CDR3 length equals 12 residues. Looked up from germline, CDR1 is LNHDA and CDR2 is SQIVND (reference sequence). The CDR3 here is CASSRTPYEQYF. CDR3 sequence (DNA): TGTGCCAGTAGTCGGACACCTTACGAGCAGTACTTC. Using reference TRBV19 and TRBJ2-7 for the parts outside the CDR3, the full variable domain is DGGITQSPKYLFRKEGQNVTLSCEQNLNHDAMYWYRQDPGQGLRLIYYSQIVNDFQKGDIAEGYSVSREKKESFPLTVTSAQKNPTAFYLCASSRTPYEQYFGPGTRLTVT.

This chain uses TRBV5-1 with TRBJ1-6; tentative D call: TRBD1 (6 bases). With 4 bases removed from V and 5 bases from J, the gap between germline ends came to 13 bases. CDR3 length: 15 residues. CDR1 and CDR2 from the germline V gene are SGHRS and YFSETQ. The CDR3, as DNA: TGCGCCAGCAGCGACCTAGGACAGAATAATTCACCCCTCCACTTT. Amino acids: CASSDLGQNNSPLHF.

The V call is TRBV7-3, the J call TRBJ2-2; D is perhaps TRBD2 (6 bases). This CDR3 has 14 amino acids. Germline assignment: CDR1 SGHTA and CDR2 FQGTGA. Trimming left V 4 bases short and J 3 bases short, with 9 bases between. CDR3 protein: CASSSPGDTGELFF. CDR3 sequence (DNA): TGTGCCAGCAGCTCCCCGGGAGACACCGGGGAGCTGTTTTTT.

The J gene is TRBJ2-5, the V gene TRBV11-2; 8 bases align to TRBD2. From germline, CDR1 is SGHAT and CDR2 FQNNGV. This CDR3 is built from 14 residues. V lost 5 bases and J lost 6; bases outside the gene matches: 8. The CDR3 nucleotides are TGTGCCAGCAGCACCGGGGGGGCGTTAAAGACCCAGTACTTC. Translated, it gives CASSTGGALKTQYF.

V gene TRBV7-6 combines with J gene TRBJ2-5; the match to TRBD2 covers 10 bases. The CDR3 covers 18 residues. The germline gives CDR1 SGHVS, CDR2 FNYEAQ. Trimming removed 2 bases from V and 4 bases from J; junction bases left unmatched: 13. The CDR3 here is CASSLRLAGASVAETQYF. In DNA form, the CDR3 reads TGTGCCAGCAGCTTAAGACTAGCGGGCGCCTCTGTCGCAGAGACCCAGTACTTC.

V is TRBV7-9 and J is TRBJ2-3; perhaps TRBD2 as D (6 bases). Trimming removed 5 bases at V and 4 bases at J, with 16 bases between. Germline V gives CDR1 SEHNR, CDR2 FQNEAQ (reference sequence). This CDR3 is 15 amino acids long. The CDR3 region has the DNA TGTGCCAGCAGCGGAGGGTCCCTACGGGCAGATACGCAGTATTTT. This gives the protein CASSGGSLRADTQYF.

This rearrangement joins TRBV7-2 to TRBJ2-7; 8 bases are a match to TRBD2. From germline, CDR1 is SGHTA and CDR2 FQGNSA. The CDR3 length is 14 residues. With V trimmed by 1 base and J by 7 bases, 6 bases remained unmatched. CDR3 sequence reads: CASSLGSGGVEQYF. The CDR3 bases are TGTGCCAGCAGCTTAGGGTCGGGGGGGGTTGAGCAGTACTTC.

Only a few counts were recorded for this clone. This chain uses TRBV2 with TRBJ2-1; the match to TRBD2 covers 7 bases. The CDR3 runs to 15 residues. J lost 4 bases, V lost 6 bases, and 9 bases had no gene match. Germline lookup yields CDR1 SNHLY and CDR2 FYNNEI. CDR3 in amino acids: CASSLASGLYNEQFF. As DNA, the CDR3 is TGTGCCAGCAGCCTCGCTAGCGGATTATACAATGAGCAGTTCTTC.

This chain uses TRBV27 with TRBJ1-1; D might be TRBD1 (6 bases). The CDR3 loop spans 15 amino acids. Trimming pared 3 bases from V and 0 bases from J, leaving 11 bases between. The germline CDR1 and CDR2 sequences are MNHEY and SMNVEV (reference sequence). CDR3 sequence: CASSFRTDMNTEAFF. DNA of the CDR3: TGTGCCAGCAGTTTCCGGACAGACATGAACACTGAAGCTTTCTTT.

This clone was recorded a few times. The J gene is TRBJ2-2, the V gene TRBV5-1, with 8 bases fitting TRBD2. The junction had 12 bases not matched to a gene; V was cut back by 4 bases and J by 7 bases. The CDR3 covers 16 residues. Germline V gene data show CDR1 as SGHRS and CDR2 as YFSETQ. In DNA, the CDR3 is TGCGCCAGCAGCCAGGCGGCGGGGGGAACCTACGGGGAGCTGTTTTTT. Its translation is CASSQAAGGTYGELFF.

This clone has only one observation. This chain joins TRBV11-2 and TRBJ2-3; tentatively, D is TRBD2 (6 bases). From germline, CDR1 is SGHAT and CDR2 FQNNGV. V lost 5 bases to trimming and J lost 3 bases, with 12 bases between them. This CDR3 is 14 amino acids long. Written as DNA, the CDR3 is TGTGCCAGCAGCCCGCGGGACTTAACAGATACGCAGTATTTT. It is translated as CASSPRDLTDTQYF.

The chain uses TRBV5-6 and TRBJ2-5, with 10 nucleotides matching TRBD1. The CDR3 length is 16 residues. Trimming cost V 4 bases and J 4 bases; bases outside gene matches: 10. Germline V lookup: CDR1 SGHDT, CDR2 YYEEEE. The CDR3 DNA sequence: TGTGCCAGCAGCGGCCCCGGGACAGGGGTTACAGAGACCCAGTACTTC. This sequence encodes CASSGPGTGVTETQYF.